A selection of T cell receptor beta chains follows, all from one sample in a study of T cells in tuberculosis. Profiled with immunoSEQ multiplex PCR; TCRdb holds only in-frame clones, not every one. In the table there are approximately 59,000 clones, about 86% of which are singletons. What was sequenced was CD1b-GMM tetramer-negative cells sorted from PBMCs. The receptors here all came from an adult woman with latent tuberculosis. Both conserved end residues are trimmed from each CDR3.

j_gene: TRBJ1-1; v_gene: TRBV9; CDR3aa: ASSPQTANTEAF
j_gene: TRBJ1-1; v_gene: TRBV18; CDR3aa: ASSTTANTEAF
j_gene: TRBJ2-5; v_gene: TRBV7-9; CDR3aa: ASRTSGQETQY
j_gene: TRBJ2-7; v_gene: TRBV28; CDR3aa: ASSLWAYEQY
j_gene: TRBJ1-2; v_gene: TRBV5-4; CDR3aa: ASSLEAGVYGYT
j_gene: TRBJ1-1; v_gene: TRBV19; CDR3aa: ASSFTGFTEAF
j_gene: TRBJ2-1; v_gene: TRBV14; CDR3aa: ASSQDRATF
j_gene: TRBJ2-2; v_gene: TRBV9; CDR3aa: ASSVGVSGRVGFRTGELF
j_gene: TRBJ2-6; v_gene: TRBV28; CDR3aa: ASSLLGSGANVLT
j_gene: TRBJ2-7; v_gene: TRBV15; CDR3aa: ATSSSLASYEQY
j_gene: TRBJ2-7; v_gene: TRBV5-1; CDR3aa: ASSSGTGEYEQY
j_gene: TRBJ2-5; v_gene: TRBV5-1; CDR3aa: ASSEYSRETQY
j_gene: TRBJ1-2; v_gene: TRBV6-5; CDR3aa: ATTGQGGPNYGYT
j_gene: TRBJ2-3; v_gene: TRBV7-8; CDR3aa: ASSFLAGGTDTQY
j_gene: TRBJ2-2; v_gene: TRBV9; CDR3aa: ASSASRDKPNTGELF